This T cell receptor (beta chain) was sequenced in a study of T cell responses to AZD1222 COVID-19 vaccine. Profiled with immunoSEQ multiplex PCR; TCRdb holds only in-frame clones, not every one. This table has some 130,000 clones, approximately 90% appearing once. Germline assignment: CDR1 MDHEN and CDR2 SYDVKM. J lost 0 bases, V lost 5 bases, and 6 bases had no gene match. This CDR3 comprises 15 residues. The V call is TRBV28, the J call TRBJ2-7; 8 bases align to TRBD2. The material sequenced was peripheral blood, taken 28 days after the second AZD1222 dose. This TCR was recovered from an adult who received the AZD1222 COVID-19 vaccine. DNA for the CDR3: TGTGCCAGCAGTCGCCCGGGGGGGAGCTCCTACGAGCAGTACTTC. It codes for CASSRPGGSSYEQYF.